This T cell receptor beta chain originates from a study of shared clonotypes between healthy human individuals. Notes on this clone: What it binds is not known. Other DNA sequences in the sample encode the same CDR3.

Germline V gene sequence: CDR1 SEHNR, CDR2 FQNEAQ (reference sequence). Losses at the gene ends were 2 bases for V and 2 bases for J; bases not matched to a gene: 4. This CDR3 region has 16 residues. Each replicate PCR on the sorted subsets used about 0.2 ug DNA (around 31,000 T cell genomes). The protocol was immunoSEQ multiplex PCR, while the TCRdb copy is restricted to in-frame clones and leaves out a portion. Among over a million clones listed, approximately 98% were seen once. Broader study findings: Non-shared clonotypes had lower generation probabilities than clonotypes shared by all four sorted-subset donors. Researchers sampled only blood; tissue repertoires likely differ.

The chain recombines TRBV7-9 with TRBJ2-3; 10 nucleotides align to TRBD2. Sequencing input: naive CD4+ T cells sorted from blood. Indicated subset: CD45RA+ positively selected. The receptor was derived from a man younger than 45 in good health. The CDR3 DNA sequence: TGTGCCAGCAGCTTACGGCTAGCGGGGGACACAGATACGCAGTATTTT. Protein sequence: CASSLRLAGDTDTQYF. The entire variable domain, with the rest obtained from reference TRBV7-9 and TRBJ2-3, is as follows: DTGVSQNPRHKITKRGQNVTFRCDPISEHNRLYWYRQTLGQGPEFLTYFQNEAQLEKSRLLSDRFSAERPKGSFSTLEIQRTEQGDSAMYLCASSLRLAGDTDTQYFGPGTRLTVL.